The 9 T cell receptor beta chains presented below share a single source sample, sequenced in a study of blood T cells in healthy people across ages. The use of a sample-barcoded 5' primer and a J-beta primer mix characterized a second PCR of roughly 6 to 11 cycles. Via MiXCR, TCRdb re-called the 5' RACE reads, giving one row per CDR3 protein. This repertoire shows some 370,000 distinct CDR3 sequences, about half found once; its top ten account for 45% to 65%. The sample comprised blood. Receptors originate from a man in his sixties in good health.

The chain carries TRBV6-5 and TRBJ1-2; tentative D call: TRBD1 (5 bases). The germline V and J ends were trimmed by 8 bases and 6 bases, with 19 bases remaining between them. The CDR3 covers 14 residues. Per germline, CDR1 MNHEY and CDR2 SVGAGI. As DNA, the CDR3 is TGTGCCAGCCGATCAGACGGACAAGTTGATGGCTACACCTTC. This encodes CASRSDGQVDGYTF.

The rearrangement joins TRBV29-1 to TRBJ2-7; the match to TRBD1 covers 7 bases. The length of the CDR3 is 14 residues. The germline V gene has CDR1 SQVTM and CDR2 ANQGSEA. The J segment lost 1 base and the V segment lost 4 bases, leaving 7 bases of the junction unmatched. The CDR3 protein is CSVGGTASSYEQYF. DNA of the CDR3: TGCAGCGTTGGTGGGACAGCATCTTCCTACGAGCAGTACTTC.

This chain joins TRBV5-1 and TRBJ2-7; possible D gene TRBD1, 5 bases. CDR3 length: 15 residues. V was pared by 0 bases and J by 5 bases, with 15 bases between. Germline V gene data show CDR1 as SGHRS and CDR2 as YFSETQ. As DNA, the CDR3 is TGCGCCAGCAGCTTGGACAGGCTTACCCAGAACGAGCAGTACTTC. Translating gives CASSLDRLTQNEQYF.

The V gene is TRBV4-3, the J gene TRBJ2-3; 11 nucleotides line up with TRBD2. CDR1 and CDR2 from the germline V gene are LGHNA and YSLEER. This CDR3 comprises 15 residues. With V trimmed by 4 bases and J by 6 bases, 6 bases remained unmatched. The CDR3 region is CASSPTSGRGDTQYF. In DNA form, the CDR3 reads TGCGCCAGCAGCCCCACTAGCGGGAGAGGCGATACGCAGTATTTT.

In its sample, this clonotype was seen once. The genes are TRBV10-3 and TRBJ2-5; 12 nucleotides agree with TRBD2. The assigned J gene may be wrong: the sequence end matches TRBJ2-7 better. The CDR3 is 14 residues long. Germline assignment: CDR1 ENHRY and CDR2 SYGVKD. The CDR3 DNA reads TGTGCCGCCCGGACTAGCGGGACTACCTACGAGCAGTACTTC. This codes for CAARTSGTTYEQYF.

The V call is TRBV7-2, the J call TRBJ2-1; 7 positions match TRBD2. Trimming at V came to 1 base and at J to 7 bases, leaving 10 bases not matched to a gene. Germline V gene data show CDR1 as SGHTA and CDR2 as FQGNSA. This CDR3 contains 16 residues. The CDR3 reads CASSLDTGAGLNEQFF. In DNA, the CDR3 is TGTGCCAGCAGCTTAGACACGGGAGCGGGACTTAATGAGCAGTTCTTC.

The V call is TRBV20-1, the J call TRBJ2-7; D is possibly TRBD2 (6 bases). This CDR3 is built from 14 residues. V was trimmed by 6 bases and J by 4 bases, leaving 19 bases between them. Germline CDR1 is DFQATT and CDR2 is SNEGSKA (reference sequence). The CDR3 bases are TGCAGTGCCGGGGGAGATCTCCTTCGGTACGAGCAGTACTTC. It codes for CSAGGDLLRYEQYF.

This clonotype was recorded at least ten times. The genes are TRBV12-5 and TRBJ2-5; D might be TRBD1 or TRBD2, each matching 5 bases. CDR1 is LGHNT and CDR2 is FRNRAP in the germline V gene. V lost 1 base and J 4 bases, leaving 13 bases between the germline ends. CDR3 length equals 15 residues. CDR3 coding DNA: TGTGCTAGTGGTTTGGCCGCCGGGACCTCAGAGACCCAGTACTTC. Protein: CASGLAAGTSETQYF.

V is TRBV10-3 and J is TRBJ2-7, with no clear D. CDR1 is ENHRY, CDR2 SYGVKD, per germline. Trimming pared 4 bases from V and 2 bases from J, leaving 9 bases between. CDR3 length: 13 amino acids. CDR3 sequence: CAISGADTYEQYF. The CDR3 DNA sequence: TGTGCCATCAGTGGGGCGGATACCTACGAGCAGTACTTC.